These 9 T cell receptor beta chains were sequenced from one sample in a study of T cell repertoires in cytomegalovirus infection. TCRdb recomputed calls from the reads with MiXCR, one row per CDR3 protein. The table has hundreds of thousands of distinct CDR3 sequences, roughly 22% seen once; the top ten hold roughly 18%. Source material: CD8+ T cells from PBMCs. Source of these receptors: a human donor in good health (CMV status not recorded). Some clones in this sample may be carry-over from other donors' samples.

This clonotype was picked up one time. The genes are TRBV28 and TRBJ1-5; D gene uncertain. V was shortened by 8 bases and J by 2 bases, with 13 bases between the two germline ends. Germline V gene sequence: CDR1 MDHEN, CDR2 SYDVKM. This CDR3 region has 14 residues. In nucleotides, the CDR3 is TGTGCCAGCCGCAATTGGCAGGGCAATCAGCCCCAGCATTTT. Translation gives CASRNWQGNQPQHF.

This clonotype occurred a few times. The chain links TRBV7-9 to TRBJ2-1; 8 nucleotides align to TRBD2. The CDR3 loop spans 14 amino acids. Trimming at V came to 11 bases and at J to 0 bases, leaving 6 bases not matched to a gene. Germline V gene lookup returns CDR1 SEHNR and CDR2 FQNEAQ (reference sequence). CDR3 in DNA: TGTGCCGAAAACGGGGGGGGCTCCTACAATGAGCAGTTCTTC. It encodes CAENGGGSYNEQFF.

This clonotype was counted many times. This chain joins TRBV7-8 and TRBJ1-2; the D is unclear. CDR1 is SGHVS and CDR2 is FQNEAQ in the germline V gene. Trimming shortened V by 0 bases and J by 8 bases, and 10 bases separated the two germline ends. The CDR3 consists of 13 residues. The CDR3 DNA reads TGTGCCAGCAGCTTAGCTGGCCAGTCGGGCTACACCTTC. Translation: CASSLAGQSGYTF. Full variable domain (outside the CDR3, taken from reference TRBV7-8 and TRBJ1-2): GAGVSQSPRYKVAKRGQDVALRCDPISGHVSLFWYQQALGQGPEFLTYFQNEAQLDKSGLPSDRFFAERPEGSVSTLKIQRTQQEDSAVYLCASSLAGQSGYTFGSGTRLTVV.

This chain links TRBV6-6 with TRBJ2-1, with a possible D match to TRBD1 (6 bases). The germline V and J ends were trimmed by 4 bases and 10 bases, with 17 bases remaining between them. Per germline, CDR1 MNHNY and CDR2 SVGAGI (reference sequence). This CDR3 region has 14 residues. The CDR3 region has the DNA TGTGCCAGCAGTTCGTACAGACAGGTGGACGAGCAGTTCTTC. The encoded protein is CASSSYRQVDEQFF.

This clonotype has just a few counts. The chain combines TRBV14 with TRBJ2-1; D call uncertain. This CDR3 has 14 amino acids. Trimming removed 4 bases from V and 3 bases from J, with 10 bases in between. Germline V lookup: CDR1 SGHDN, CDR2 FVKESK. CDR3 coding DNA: TGTGCCAGCAGCCCCTCGACTCTCTACAATGAGCAGTTCTTC. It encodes CASSPSTLYNEQFF.

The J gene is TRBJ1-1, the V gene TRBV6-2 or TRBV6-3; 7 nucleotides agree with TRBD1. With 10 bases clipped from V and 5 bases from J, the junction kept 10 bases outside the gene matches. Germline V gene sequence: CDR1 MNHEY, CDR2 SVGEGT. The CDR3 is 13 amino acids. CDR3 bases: TGTGCCATCAAAGACAGGGACTATACTGAAGCTTTCTTT. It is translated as CAIKDRDYTEAFF.

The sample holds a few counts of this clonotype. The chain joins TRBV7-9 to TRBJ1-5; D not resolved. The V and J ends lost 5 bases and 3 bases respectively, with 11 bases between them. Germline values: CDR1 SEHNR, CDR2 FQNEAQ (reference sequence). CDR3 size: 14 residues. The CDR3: CASSPRTPNQPQHF. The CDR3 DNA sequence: TGTGCCAGCAGCCCACGGACCCCCAATCAGCCCCAGCATTTT. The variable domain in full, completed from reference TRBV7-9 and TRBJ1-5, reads DTGVSQNPRHKITKRGQNVTFRCDPISEHNRLYWYRQTLGQGPEFLTYFQNEAQLEKSRLLSDRFSAERPKGSFSTLEIQRTEQGDSAMYLCASSPRTPNQPQHFGDGTRLSIL.

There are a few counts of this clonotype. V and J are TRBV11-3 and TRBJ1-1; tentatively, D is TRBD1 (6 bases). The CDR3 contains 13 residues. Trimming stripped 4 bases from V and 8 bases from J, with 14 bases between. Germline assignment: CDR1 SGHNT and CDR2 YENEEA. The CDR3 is CASSSYRDTEAFF. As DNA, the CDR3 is TGTGCCAGCAGCTCCTACAGGGATACCGAAGCTTTCTTT.

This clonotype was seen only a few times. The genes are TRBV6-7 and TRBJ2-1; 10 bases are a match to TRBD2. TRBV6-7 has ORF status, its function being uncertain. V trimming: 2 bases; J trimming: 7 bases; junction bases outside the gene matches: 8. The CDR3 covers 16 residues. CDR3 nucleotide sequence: TGTGCCAGCAGTTACCGTGCTAGCGGGGGAGCTAATGAGCAGTTCTTC. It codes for CASSYRASGGANEQFF.